The 21 T cell receptor beta chains listed next were all sequenced from one sample in a study of blood T cell repertoires in COVID-19. Measured with immunoSEQ multiplex PCR; TCRdb has only the in-frame clones, and not every one. The sample has around 300,000 clones, around 90% seen once. Material: peripheral blood. The receptors originated from a man aged 18 to 29 with active or convalescent COVID-19.

The chain is built from TRBV6-6 and TRBJ2-5; 7 positions match TRBD1. There are 16 residues in the CDR3. Germline CDR1 is MNHNY and CDR2 is SVGAGI (reference sequence). Unmatched junction bases numbered 9, after V lost 4 bases and J lost 1 base. The CDR3 bases are TGTGCCAGCAGTTTAAAGGGGGCGTATTCCCAAGAGACCCAGTACTTC. As protein: CASSLKGAYSQETQYF.

J is TRBJ2-7 and V is TRBV18; D might be TRBD2 (6 bases). CDR1 is KGHSH, CDR2 LQKENI, per germline. The CDR3 spans 13 residues. The V and J ends lost 5 bases and 2 bases respectively, with 10 bases between them. The CDR3, as DNA: TGTGCCAGCTCAGACGGGACTGCCTACGAGCAGTACTTC. It is translated as CASSDGTAYEQYF.

The rearrangement joins TRBV10-2 to TRBJ2-5; 9 nucleotides align to TRBD2. Trimming removed 4 bases from V and 1 base from J; junction bases left unmatched: 10. Germline lookup yields CDR1 WSHSY and CDR2 SAAADI. The CDR3 has 17 amino acids. CDR3 sequence: CASSGWQLAGPQETQYF. The CDR3 nucleotides are TGCGCCAGCAGTGGGTGGCAACTAGCGGGCCCCCAAGAGACCCAGTACTTC.

This clone is a singleton in its sample. V gene TRBV2 combines with J gene TRBJ1-2; D is unresolved. Germline assignment: CDR1 SNHLY and CDR2 FYNNEI. CDR3 length equals 10 residues. Trimming took 4 bases from V and 12 from J, leaving 9 bases between them. The CDR3 reads CASSGRRNTF. As DNA, the CDR3 is TGTGCCAGCAGTGGCCGGCGGAACACCTTC.

This clone has only one observation. The gene calls are TRBV5-1 and TRBJ1-1, with TRBD1 identical over 8 bases. Looked up from germline, CDR1 is SGHRS and CDR2 is YFSETQ. This CDR3 has 15 residues. Germline trimming cut 0 bases from V and 6 bases from J; bases unmatched to any gene: 7. The CDR3 loop reads CASSLVAGGLSEAFF. DNA for the CDR3: TGCGCCAGCAGCTTGGTGGCAGGGGGCTTATCTGAAGCTTTCTTT.

The chain links TRBV7-6 to TRBJ2-1; 12 bases line up with TRBD2. The J segment lost 8 bases and the V segment lost 5 bases, leaving 10 bases of the junction unmatched. Germline V lookup: CDR1 SGHVS, CDR2 FNYEAQ. CDR3 length: 16 amino acids. The CDR3 nucleotides read TGTGCCAGCAGCCCATGGACTAGCGGGGCCGTGGATGAGCAGTTCTTC. Amino acids: CASSPWTSGAVDEQFF.

The chain recombines TRBV27 with TRBJ2-1; 10 positions agree with TRBD2. With V trimmed by 3 bases and J by 6 bases, 5 bases remained unmatched. The CDR3 totals 15 residues. Per the germline V gene, CDR1 is MNHEY and CDR2 is SMNVEV (reference sequence). The CDR3 nucleotides read TGTGCCAGCAGTTTCGGTCTAGCGGGGGTCAATGAGCAGTTCTTC. Its protein product is CASSFGLAGVNEQFF.

The chain employs TRBV12-3 or TRBV12-4 and TRBJ1-5; D uncertain. The CDR3 totals 13 residues. V was shortened by 6 bases and J by 4 bases, with 10 bases between the two germline ends. CDR3 bases: TGTGCCAGCAGAGCGGATTGGAATCAGCCCCAGCATTTT. This translates into CASRADWNQPQHF.

There are a few counts of this clone. The chain carries TRBV9 and TRBJ1-1, with unresolved D. The germline CDR1 and CDR2 sequences are SGDLS and YYNGEE. This CDR3 has 13 residues. Trimming removed 0 bases at V and 3 bases at J, with 6 bases between. CDR3 sequence: CASSVGSHTEAFF. The CDR3 nucleotides read TGTGCCAGCAGCGTAGGGAGTCACACTGAAGCTTTCTTT.

The chain joins TRBV28 to TRBJ2-7, with D possibly being TRBD1 (6 bases). The V end lost 6 bases, the J end lost 0 bases, and 15 bases lay between the germline ends. This CDR3 has 15 residues. Germline V gene data show CDR1 as MDHEN and CDR2 as SYDVKM. The CDR3: CASRYTGSGSYEQYF. The DNA for the CDR3 is TGTGCCAGCAGATATACAGGGTCAGGCTCCTACGAGCAGTACTTC.

This chain joins TRBV11-2 and TRBJ1-3; D is uncertain. CDR1 and CDR2 from the germline V gene are SGHAT and FQNNGV. CDR3 length equals 15 residues. V dropped 1 base and J dropped 4 bases, with 11 bases sitting between them. This CDR3 is CASSLVPLQGNTIYF. In nucleotides, the CDR3 is TGTGCCAGCAGCTTAGTGCCCCTACAGGGAAACACCATATATTTT.

The chain joins TRBV9 to TRBJ2-3; no firm D call. There are 13 residues in the CDR3. CDR1 and CDR2 from the germline V gene are SGDLS and YYNGEE. V was trimmed by 4 bases and J by 2 bases, leaving 8 bases between them. The DNA for the CDR3 is TGTGCCAGCAGCCAAATGGCCACAGATACGCAGTATTTT. Its translation: CASSQMATDTQYF.

The V and J genes are TRBV5-6 and TRBJ2-7; 7 positions match TRBD1. The junction had 4 bases not matched to a gene; V was cut back by 5 bases and J by 2 bases. The CDR3 has 13 amino acids. Germline V gene data show CDR1 as SGHDT and CDR2 as YYEEEE. CDR3 coding DNA: TGTGCCAGCAGGCCCGGGACAGCCTACGAGCAGTACTTC. Amino acid sequence: CASRPGTAYEQYF.

The rearrangement links TRBV2 to TRBJ1-2; D remains unclear. There are 13 residues in the CDR3. V lost 3 bases and J 3 bases, leaving 8 bases between the germline ends. Germline values: CDR1 SNHLY, CDR2 FYNNEI. The CDR3 loop is CASSDLFHYGYTF. The DNA of the CDR3 is TGTGCCAGCAGTGATCTTTTTCACTATGGCTACACCTTC. The variable domain in full, with the rest retrieved from reference TRBV2 and TRBJ1-2, is EPEVTQTPSHQVTQMGQEVILRCVPISNHLYFYWYRQILGQKVEFLVSFYNNEISEKSEIFDDQFSVERPDGSNFTLKIRSTKLEDSAMYFCASSDLFHYGYTFGSGTRLTVV.

This chain links TRBV28 with TRBJ1-5; tentatively, D is TRBD1 (6 bases). This CDR3 contains 16 residues. Per the germline V gene, CDR1 is MDHEN and CDR2 is SYDVKM. The V and J ends lost 2 bases and 3 bases respectively, with 14 bases between them. DNA of the CDR3: TGTGCCAGCAGTTTAACAGGGTCTAATAACAATCAGCCCCAGCATTTT. This gives the protein CASSLTGSNNNQPQHF.

Worth noting for this clone: This specimen includes other DNA sequences encoding the same CDR3. The V and J genes are TRBV7-9 and TRBJ1-3; D gene ambiguous. V lost 5 bases to trimming and J lost 4 bases, with 9 bases between them. Germline values: CDR1 SEHNR, CDR2 FQNEAQ (reference sequence). This CDR3 region has 13 residues. In nucleotides, the CDR3 is TGTGCCAGCAGCCCATCGGGGGGAAACACCATATATTTT. Protein product: CASSPSGGNTIYF.

The chain carries TRBV2 and TRBJ1-1, with 8 nucleotides matching TRBD1. From germline, CDR1 is SNHLY and CDR2 FYNNEI. With 9 bases clipped from V and 5 bases from J, the junction kept 11 bases outside the gene matches. The CDR3 is 14 amino acids. The CDR3 DNA is TGTGCCAGTCGACAGGGGAGTGAATCTACTGAAGCTTTCTTT. Protein: CASRQGSESTEAFF.

This clone was seen a handful of times. The genes are TRBV4-2 and TRBJ2-5, with a possible D match to TRBD2 (5 bases). Germline V CDR1 and CDR2: LGHNA, YNFKEQ. There are 15 residues in the CDR3. V was cut by 1 base and J by 5 bases, with 14 bases left in between. The CDR3 coding sequence is TGTGCCAGCAGCCAAGGGCTACCGGGGAAGGAGACCCAGTACTTC. Translation: CASSQGLPGKETQYF.

This chain links TRBV7-2 with TRBJ2-7; 8 positions match TRBD1. V shed 2 bases and J 7 bases; nucleotides not matched to a gene: 10. The V gene's germline CDR1 is SGHTA and CDR2 FQGNSA. The CDR3 length is 15 residues. This chain's CDR3 is CASSLTDRGLWEQYF. CDR3 sequence (DNA): TGTGCCAGCAGCTTAACCGACAGGGGTCTGTGGGAGCAGTACTTC.

The rearrangement uses TRBV7-9 and TRBJ2-3; 11 nucleotides line up with TRBD2. V gave up 1 base and J gave up 2 bases; unmatched junction bases: 11. The CDR3 is 19 amino acids. Per the germline V gene, CDR1 is SEHNR and CDR2 is FQNEAQ (reference sequence). The CDR3 nucleotides read TGTGCCAGCAGCTTAGATCCGGCTAGCGGGGGGCTAAACACAGATACGCAGTATTTT. This codes for CASSLDPASGGLNTDTQYF.

The chain couples TRBV6-5 to TRBJ2-3; 10 bases agree with TRBD2. This CDR3 is built from 15 residues. V lost 4 bases, J lost 2 bases, and 3 bases stayed unmatched. CDR1 is MNHEY, CDR2 SVGAGI, per germline. This chain's CDR3 is CASSSGTSATDTQYF. The CDR3 nucleotides read TGTGCCAGCAGTTCCGGGACTAGCGCCACAGATACGCAGTATTTT.